What follows are 11 T cell receptor beta chains derived from one specimen sequenced in a study of identical twins. TCRdb fed the 5' RACE reads into MiXCR, producing one record per CDR3 protein. The table includes about 920,000 distinct CDR3 sequences, roughly an eighth detected once. The data also belong to a second study, concerning yellow fever vaccine responses in identical twins.

Specimen: PBMCs. The receptors stem from a woman younger than 35 in good health.

CDR3 sequence: CASSLVSRGSDTQYF. In nucleotides, the CDR3 is TGTGCCAGCAGCTTAGTCTCAAGGGGTTCCGATACGCAGTATTTT. The chain employs TRBV7-8 and TRBJ2-3; TRBD1 might be the D (5 bases). This CDR3 contains 15 residues. V was pared by 1 base and J by 6 bases, with 14 bases between. Germline V gene data show CDR1 as SGHVS and CDR2 as FQNEAQ.

This chain joins TRBV11-2 and TRBJ2-2; D possibly corresponds to TRBD2 (6 bases). This CDR3 is 16 amino acids long. CDR1 SGHAT and CDR2 FQNNGV come from the germline V gene. V lost 5 bases to trimming and J lost 2 bases, with 15 bases between them. This CDR3 reads CASSPRGAGNTGELFF. The CDR3 nucleotides are TGTGCCAGCAGCCCCAGAGGAGCGGGCAACACCGGGGAGCTGTTTTTT.

This clonotype showed up just a few times. This chain links TRBV24-1 with TRBJ2-1; 7 bases are shared with TRBD2. Losses at the gene ends were 3 bases for V and 3 bases for J; bases not matched to a gene: 7. The CDR3 extends over 16 amino acids. Per germline, CDR1 KGHDR and CDR2 SFDVKD. DNA for the CDR3: TGTGCCACCAGTGATAGACCAACTAGCGTCTACAATGAGCAGTTCTTC. Translated, it gives CATSDRPTSVYNEQFF.

This clonotype was detected only a few times. V usage is TRBV5-1 and J usage is TRBJ2-5, with D possibly being TRBD2 (5 bases). The CDR3 totals 13 residues. Germline V gives CDR1 SGHRS, CDR2 YFSETQ. Trimming left V 4 bases short and J 4 bases short, with 11 bases between. The DNA of the CDR3 is TGCGCCAGCAGCAACGAACGGGGAGAGACCCAGTACTTC. Translating it yields CASSNERGETQYF. Supplemented by reference TRBV5-1 and TRBJ2-5, the full variable domain reads KAGVTQTPRYLIKTRGQQVTLSCSPISGHRSVSWYQQTPGQGLQFLFEYFSETQRNKGNFPGRFSGRQFSNSRSEMNVSTLELGDSALYLCASSNERGETQYFGPGTRLLVL.

V is TRBV29-1 and J is TRBJ2-5; 10 positions agree with TRBD1. V was clipped by 4 bases and J by 3 bases; unmatched bases: 2. This CDR3 contains 13 residues. The germline CDR1 and CDR2 sequences are SQVTM and ANQGSEA. The CDR3 coding sequence is TGCAGCGTTGGGGACAGGGGAAAAGAGACCCAGTACTTC. Translating it yields CSVGDRGKETQYF.

The rearrangement uses TRBV7-6 and TRBJ2-3; 10 bases map to TRBD1. J lost 2 bases, V lost 2 bases, and 4 bases had no gene match. In germline, CDR1 is SGHVS, CDR2 FNYEAQ. The length of the CDR3 is 16 residues. CDR3 DNA sequence: TGTGCCAGCAGCTTACGTGGACAGGGGGACACAGATACGCAGTATTTT. Translated, it gives CASSLRGQGDTDTQYF.

J is TRBJ2-5 and V is TRBV6-5; D is uncertain. The germline CDR1 and CDR2 sequences are MNHEY and SVGAGI. Between the trimmed V and J ends, which lost 6 bases and 3 bases, there was a span of 14 bases. The CDR3 covers 14 residues. CDR3 residues: CASRLDWNKETQYF. In nucleotides, the CDR3 is TGTGCCAGCAGATTAGACTGGAACAAAGAGACCCAGTACTTC.

The chain links TRBV20-1 to TRBJ2-1, with D possibly being TRBD1 or TRBD2 (5 bases each). The CDR3 has 12 residues. The germline gives CDR1 DFQATT, CDR2 SNEGSKA (reference sequence). Trimming shortened V by 6 bases and J by 9 bases, and 15 bases separated the two germline ends. Here the CDR3 DNA reads TGCAGTGCCAGACCCGGGACGCTTGAGCAGTTCTTC. It encodes CSARPGTLEQFF.

The chain is built from TRBV28 and TRBJ2-3, with D perhaps matching TRBD1 or TRBD2 (5 bases each). V dropped 7 bases and J dropped 2 bases, with 16 bases sitting between them. CDR1 and CDR2 from the germline V gene are MDHEN and SYDVKM. The CDR3 is 15 residues long. Written as DNA, the CDR3 is TGTGCCAGCACCCGGGACGGCCTCTTCACAGATACGCAGTATTTT. Translating gives CASTRDGLFTDTQYF.

This clonotype showed up many times. The V call is TRBV5-1, the J call TRBJ2-1; weak D call: TRBD1 (7 bases). The ends were cut back, 4 bases at V and 5 bases at J, with 19 bases in the middle. Germline-derived CDR1 and CDR2 are SGHRS and YFSETQ. This CDR3 region has 16 residues. CDR3 residues: CASSGGHGQANNEQFF. The CDR3 DNA reads TGCGCCAGCAGCGGGGGGCACGGACAGGCTAACAATGAGCAGTTCTTC. The full variable domain, in which reference TRBV5-1 and TRBJ2-1 provide the parts outside the CDR3, is KAGVTQTPRYLIKTRGQQVTLSCSPISGHRSVSWYQQTPGQGLQFLFEYFSETQRNKGNFPGRFSGRQFSNSRSEMNVSTLELGDSALYLCASSGGHGQANNEQFFGPGTRLTVL.

There are a few counts of this clonotype. The rearrangement uses TRBV4-2 and TRBJ2-2; 10 nucleotides agree with TRBD2. The CDR3 is 16 amino acids. V dropped 5 bases and J dropped 4; count of bases not matched to a gene: 7. CDR1 and CDR2 from the germline V gene are LGHNA and YNFKEQ. Here the CDR3 reads CASSTLKREGTGELFF. Written as DNA, the CDR3 is TGTGCCAGCAGCACGTTAAAGCGGGAGGGCACCGGGGAGCTGTTTTTT.